Listed below are T cell receptor beta chains from one sample, sequenced in a study of shared clonotypes between healthy human individuals. Profiled with immunoSEQ multiplex PCR; TCRdb holds only in-frame clones, not every one. The table has around 2,000,000 clones, 85% to 95% seen once. The material sequenced was naive CD4+ T cells sorted from blood. All receptors derive from a man between 18 and 35 years old in good health. The CDR3 runs from the conserved cysteine through the conserved F or W. A D gene is named only where the DNA matches it firmly. Part of the rows lack a size; the others show once, few, many or a class for expanded clones.

V	D	J	size	CDR3	DNA
TRBV5-1	NA	TRBJ1-1	NA	CASNELGDTEAFF	TGCGCCAGCAACGAGCTCGGGGACACTGAAGCTTTCTTT
TRBV4-3	TRBD2	TRBJ2-7	NA	CASSQDRSRTSVYEQYF	TGCGCCAGCAGCCAAGACAGGTCGCGGACTAGCGTCTACGAGCAGTACTTC
TRBV6-1	NA	TRBJ1-5	few	CASRQGKGQPQHF	TGTGCCAGCAGGCAGGGGAAGGGACAGCCCCAGCATTTT
TRBV4-1	NA	TRBJ1-3	NA	CASSQPGSVYTIYF	TGCGCCAGCAGCCAGCCGGGTTCCGTTTACACCATATATTTT
TRBV10-3	TRBD2	TRBJ2-5	NA	CAISESSGLAGGYQETQYF	TGTGCCATCAGTGAGTCGAGTGGCCTAGCGGGGGGGTACCAAGAGACCCAGTACTTC
TRBV9	TRBD2	TRBJ2-1	NA	CASSVGLAGAYNEQFF	TGTGCCAGCAGCGTAGGACTAGCGGGCGCTTACAATGAGCAGTTCTTC
TRBV6-5	TRBD2	TRBJ2-7	NA	CASSYSREVTYEQYF	TGTGCCAGCAGTTACTCGCGGGAGGTCACCTACGAGCAGTACTTC
TRBV5-1	TRBD2	TRBJ2-5	NA	CASSLALAGGQETQYF	TGCGCCAGCAGCTTGGCTTTAGCGGGAGGTCAGGAGACCCAGTACTTC
TRBV2	NA	TRBJ2-4	NA	CASSKGRLAKNIQYF	TGTGCCAGCAGCAAGGGTAGACTAGCCAAAAACATTCAGTACTTC
TRBV27	TRBD1	TRBJ1-2	NA	CASSGTGKGNYGYTF	TGTGCCAGCAGTGGGACAGGGAAAGGAAACTATGGCTACACCTTC
TRBV2	TRBD1	TRBJ1-5	NA	CASRPRTGPDQPQHF	TGTGCCAGCAGGCCGCGGACAGGCCCGGACCAGCCCCAGCATTTT
TRBV28	NA	TRBJ1-6	NA	CASREADNSPLHF	TGTGCCAGCAGAGAGGCGGATAATTCACCCCTCCACTTT
TRBV11-2	NA	TRBJ2-3	NA	CASSSLLPGAGTDTQYF	TGTGCCAGCAGCTCCCTCCTCCCCGGAGCGGGCACAGATACGCAGTATTTT
TRBV27	TRBD2	TRBJ2-2	NA	CASRTRGVGELFF	TGTGCCAGCAGAACGCGGGGGGTCGGGGAGCTGTTTTTT
TRBV6-5	NA	TRBJ2-3	NA	CASSYSRRLDTQYF	TGTGCCAGCAGTTACTCGAGAAGATTAGATACGCAGTATTTT
TRBV19	NA	TRBJ2-1	NA	CASTLRWRDDSYNEQFF	TGTGCCAGTACCCTCAGATGGCGGGACGACTCCTACAATGAGCAGTTCTTC
TRBV2	NA	TRBJ1-2	NA	CASRDSGTNYGYTF	TGTGCCAGCAGAGACTCGGGTACGAACTATGGCTACACCTTC
TRBV30	NA	TRBJ1-1	NA	CAWSVRDEAFF	TGTGCCTGGAGTGTCCGAGATGAAGCTTTCTTT
TRBV29-1	NA	TRBJ2-2	NA	CSVKSGSGELFF	TGCAGCGTTAAATCAGGGTCCGGGGAGCTGTTTTTT
TRBV11-2	NA	TRBJ1-2	NA	CASSLDSTYGYTF	TGTGCCAGCAGCTTAGATTCCACCTATGGCTACACCTTC
TRBV7-6	TRBD2	TRBJ2-7	NA	CASSLSSGRDPYEQYF	TGTGCCAGCAGCTTAAGTAGCGGGAGGGATCCCTACGAGCAGTACTTC
TRBV28	NA	TRBJ2-1	NA	CASASLGNEQFF	TGTGCCAGCGCCTCCCTAGGGAATGAGCAGTTCTTC
TRBV5-6	NA	TRBJ1-1	NA	CASSLTGLDTEAFF	TGTGCCAGCAGCTTGACAGGGTTGGACACTGAAGCTTTCTTT
TRBV5-1	TRBD1	TRBJ2-7	NA	CASSGGQGAPSEQYF	TGCGCCAGCAGCGGGGGACAGGGGGCGCCAAGCGAGCAGTACTTC
TRBV7-8	NA	TRBJ1-2	once	CASTAPGREYNYGYTF	TGTGCCAGCACCGCTCCGGGGCGGGAATACAACTATGGCTACACCTTC
TRBV6-1	NA	TRBJ2-5	NA	CASSDWTKETQYF	TGTGCCAGCAGTGACTGGACTAAAGAGACCCAGTACTTC
TRBV7-9	NA	TRBJ2-5	NA	CASSRPGAGETQYF	TGTGCCAGCAGCCGACCGGGGGCAGGAGAGACCCAGTACTTC
TRBV7-9	TRBD2	TRBJ2-5	NA	CASSLSGNQETQYF	TGTGCCAGCAGCTTAAGCGGGAACCAAGAGACCCAGTACTTC
TRBV30	NA	TRBJ2-2	NA	CAWSGSYTGELFF	TGTGCCTGGAGTGGGTCTTACACCGGGGAGCTGTTTTTT
TRBV19	NA	TRBJ2-2	once	CASSIEGLQNTGELFF	TGTGCCAGTAGTATAGAGGGGTTACAAAACACCGGGGAGCTGTTTTTT
TRBV7-2	NA	TRBJ1-5	NA	CASSLTVLSNQPQHF	TGTGCCAGCAGCCTGACAGTCCTCAGCAATCAGCCCCAGCATTTT
TRBV12-5	NA	TRBJ1-1	NA	CASGLLGSTEAFF	TGTGCTAGTGGTTTATTAGGGAGCACTGAAGCTTTCTTT
TRBV5-1	NA	TRBJ2-1	NA	CASSFGGRSSRDEQFF	TGCGCCAGCAGCTTCGGGGGCCGTTCTTCTAGGGATGAGCAGTTCTTC
TRBV29-1	TRBD1	TRBJ2-3	NA	CSGRTGGTDTQYF	TGCAGCGGGAGGACAGGGGGCACAGATACGCAGTATTTT
TRBV2	TRBD1	TRBJ2-5	NA	CAGRGTGGMETQYF	TGTGCCGGGAGGGGGACAGGGGGTATGGAGACCCAGTACTTC
TRBV18	TRBD1	TRBJ1-2	NA	CASSPPGGQGNYGYTF	TGTGCCAGCTCACCACCGGGGGGACAGGGGAACTATGGCTACACCTTC
TRBV5-6	TRBD1	TRBJ2-1	NA	CASSNHRGPRNEQFF	TGTGCCAGCAGCAACCACAGGGGGCCTCGGAATGAGCAGTTCTTC